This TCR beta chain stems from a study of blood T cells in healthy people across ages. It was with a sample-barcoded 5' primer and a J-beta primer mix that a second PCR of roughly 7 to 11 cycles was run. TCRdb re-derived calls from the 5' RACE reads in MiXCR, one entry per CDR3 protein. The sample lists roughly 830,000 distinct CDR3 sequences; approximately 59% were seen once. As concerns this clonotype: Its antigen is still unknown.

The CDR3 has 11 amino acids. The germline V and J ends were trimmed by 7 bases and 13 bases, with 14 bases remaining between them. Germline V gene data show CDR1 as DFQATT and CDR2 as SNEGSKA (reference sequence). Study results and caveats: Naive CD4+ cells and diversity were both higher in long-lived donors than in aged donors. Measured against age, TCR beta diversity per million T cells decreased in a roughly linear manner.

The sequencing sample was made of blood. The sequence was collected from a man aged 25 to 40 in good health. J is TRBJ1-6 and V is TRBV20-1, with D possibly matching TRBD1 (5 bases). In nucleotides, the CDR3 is TGCAGTGGAGGGACGGCGATTCCCCTCCACTTT. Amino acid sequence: CSGGTAIPLHF.